This T cell receptor (beta chain) emerged from a study of PD-L1 blockade in urothelial cancer. Study-level information: Specimens of blood held a median count of about 150,000 T cells. Study results and caveats: Durable-benefit patients had greater expansion of tumor-associated blood clones at 3 weeks.

Indicated time point: pretreatment peripheral blood. There are 17 residues in the CDR3. Germline V gene data show CDR1 as SGDLS and CDR2 as YYNGEE. V was shortened by 1 base and J by 2 bases, with 18 bases between the two germline ends. With respect to this clone: Its antigen remains unknown.

Every PCR got spiked synthetic TCR analog templates. Using immunoSEQ multiplex PCR, the repertoire was profiled, and TCRdb retains in-frame clones only, with some absent. The sample has tens of thousands of clones, 85% to 90% seen once. The source material was PBMCs, sampled around atezolizumab (anti-PD-L1) treatment. This rearrangement joins TRBV9 to TRBJ2-5; D is perhaps TRBD2 (6 bases). The sequence came from a man aged 55-75 years with urothelial cancer. CDR3 nucleotides: TGTGCCAGCAGCGTATCGCCCGGTGGTAGCGGACAAGAGACCCAGTACTTC. It specifies CASSVSPGGSGQETQYF. Drawing the rest from reference TRBV9 and TRBJ2-5, the complete variable domain is DSGVTQTPKHLITATGQRVTLRCSPRSGDLSVYWYQQSLDQGLQFLIQYYNGEERAKGNILERFSAQQFPDLHSELNLSSLELGDSALYFCASSVSPGGSGQETQYFGPGTRLLVL.